This T cell receptor (beta chain) was identified in a study of vaccination effects on CD4 cells after COVID-19. The method was immunoSEQ multiplex PCR; TCRdb's version includes in-frame clones alone and lacks a portion of them. The data contain roughly 29,000 clones, 65% of them seen just once; the ten biggest clones take up almost 10%. Germline loops: CDR1 MNHNS, CDR2 SASEGT. The J segment lost 8 bases and the V segment lost 3 bases, leaving 6 bases of the junction unmatched. This CDR3 spans 15 amino acids. With regard to this clone: Its antigen is not identified.

With more than 9 days of culture completed, CD4+ T cells were isolated. This clonotype was obtained from a human donor who received a COVID-19 vaccine. The chain has TRBV6-1 and TRBJ2-1, with 11 bases aligning to TRBD2. This material consisted of CD4+ T cells from PBMCs cultured without peptide, taken before COVID-19 vaccination. Here the CDR3 DNA reads TGTGCCAGCAGTGAGGCCACTAGCGGGAGTCATGAGCAGTTCTTC. Protein product: CASSEATSGSHEQFF.